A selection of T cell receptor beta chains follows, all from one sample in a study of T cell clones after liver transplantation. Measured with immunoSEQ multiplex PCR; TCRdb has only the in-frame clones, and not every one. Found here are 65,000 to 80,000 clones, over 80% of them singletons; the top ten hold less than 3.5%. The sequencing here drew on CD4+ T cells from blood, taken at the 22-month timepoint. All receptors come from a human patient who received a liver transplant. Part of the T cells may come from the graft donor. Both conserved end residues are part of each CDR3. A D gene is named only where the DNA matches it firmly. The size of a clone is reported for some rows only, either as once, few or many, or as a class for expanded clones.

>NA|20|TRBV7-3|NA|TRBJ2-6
CASSLTKGTGFPSGANVLTF
TGTGCCAGCAGCTTAACGAAGGGAACAGGGTTCCCCTCTGGGGCCAACGTCCTGACTTTC
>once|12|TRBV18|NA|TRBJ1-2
CASSPGDGGYTF
TGTGCCAGCTCACCAGGGGACGGAGGCTACACCTTC
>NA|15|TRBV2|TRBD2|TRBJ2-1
CASSPGTSGYNEQFF
TGTGCCAGCAGTCCCGGGACTAGCGGATACAATGAGCAGTTCTTC
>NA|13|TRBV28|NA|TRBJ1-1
CASRGALGTEAFF
TGTGCCAGCAGGGGGGCTTTGGGGACTGAAGCTTTCTTT
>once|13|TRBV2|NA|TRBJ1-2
CASSAQGSYGYTF
TGTGCCAGCAGTGCACAGGGTTCCTATGGCTACACCTTC
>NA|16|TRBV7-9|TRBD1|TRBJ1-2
CASSRQGPQVNYGYTF
TGTGCCAGCAGTAGACAGGGGCCCCAAGTTAACTATGGCTACACCTTC
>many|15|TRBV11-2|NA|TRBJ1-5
CASSPGGSSNQPQHF
TGTGCCAGCAGCCCGGGCGGCAGTAGCAATCAGCCCCAGCATTTT
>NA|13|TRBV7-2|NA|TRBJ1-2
CASSLRTSNGYTF
TGTGCCAGCAGCTTAAGGACATCAAATGGCTACACCTTC
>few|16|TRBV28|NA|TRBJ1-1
CASPPPTGKQNTEAFF
TGTGCCAGCCCTCCCCCCACCGGGAAACAGAACACTGAAGCTTTCTTT
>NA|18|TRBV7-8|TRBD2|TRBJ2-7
CASSSSLTGTSGTYEQYF
TGTGCCAGCAGCTCCTCATTAACCGGGACTAGCGGGACCTACGAGCAGTACTTC
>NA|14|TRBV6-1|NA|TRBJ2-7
CASSEIGAAYEQYF
TGTGCCAGCAGTGAAATTGGTGCCGCCTACGAGCAGTACTTC
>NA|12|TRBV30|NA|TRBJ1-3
CAWTGGRYTIYF
TGTGCCTGGACGGGTGGGAGGTACACCATATATTTT
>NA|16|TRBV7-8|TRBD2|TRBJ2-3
CASNMMGLAGVDTQYF
TGTGCCAGCAACATGATGGGACTAGCGGGAGTAGATACGCAGTATTTT
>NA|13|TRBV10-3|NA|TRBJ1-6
CAISVNPNSPLHF
TGTGCCATCAGTGTTAACCCGAATTCACCCCTCCACTTT
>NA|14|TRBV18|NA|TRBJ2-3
CASSPDTDPDTQYF
TGTGCCAGCTCACCAGATACTGATCCAGATACGCAGTATTTT
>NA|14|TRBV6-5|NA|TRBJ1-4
CASSYSDGVEKLFF
TGTGCCAGCAGTTACTCGGACGGAGTTGAAAAACTGTTTTTT
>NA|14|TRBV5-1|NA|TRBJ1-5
CASSLEGSNQPQHF
TGCGCCAGCAGCTTGGAGGGGAGCAATCAGCCCCAGCATTTT
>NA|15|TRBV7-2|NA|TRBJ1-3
CASRNQGRSGNTIYF
TGTGCCAGCAGGAACCAGGGCCGCTCTGGAAACACCATATATTTT
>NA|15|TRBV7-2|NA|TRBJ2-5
CASSFQRRSEETQYF
TGTGCCAGCAGCTTCCAAAGGCGGTCAGAAGAGACCCAGTACTTC
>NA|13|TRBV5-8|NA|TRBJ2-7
CASSLVREGEQYF
TGTGCCAGCAGCTTGGTTAGGGAAGGCGAGCAGTACTTC
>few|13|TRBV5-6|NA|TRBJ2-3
CASSLDGTDTQYF
TGTGCCAGCAGCTTGGATGGCACAGATACGCAGTATTTT
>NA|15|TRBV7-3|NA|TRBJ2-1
CASTPQAGIYNEQFF
TGTGCCAGCACCCCACAGGCGGGGATCTACAATGAGCAGTTCTTC
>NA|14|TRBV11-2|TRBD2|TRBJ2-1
CASSSGLANNEQFF
TGTGCCAGCAGCTCGGGACTAGCTAACAATGAGCAGTTCTTC
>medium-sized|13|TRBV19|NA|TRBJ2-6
CASTESGANVLTF
TGTGCCAGTACCGAGTCTGGGGCCAACGTCCTGACTTTC
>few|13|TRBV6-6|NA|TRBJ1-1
CASRPEPNTEAFF
TGTGCCAGCAGACCCGAACCCAACACTGAAGCTTTCTTT
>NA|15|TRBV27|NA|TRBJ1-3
CASRPRGGVGNTIYF
TGTGCCAGCAGGCCCCGGGGGGGGGTCGGAAACACCATATATTTT
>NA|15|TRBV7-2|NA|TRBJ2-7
CASSLDSQGVNEQYF
TGTGCCAGCAGCTTAGATTCGCAAGGGGTAAACGAGCAGTACTTC
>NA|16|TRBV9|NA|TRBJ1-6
CASSASTGNLQSPLHF
TGTGCCAGCAGCGCTTCAACAGGGAATTTACAATCACCCCTCCACTTT
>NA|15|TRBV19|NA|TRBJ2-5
CASSIRRTAQETQYF
TGTGCCAGTAGTATCCGGCGGACAGCGCAAGAGACCCAGTACTTC
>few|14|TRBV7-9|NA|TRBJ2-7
CASSLDRATYEQYF
TGTGCCAGCAGCTTAGACCGGGCAACCTACGAGCAGTACTTC
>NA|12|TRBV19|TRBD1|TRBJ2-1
CASSPDRDEQFF
TGTGCCAGTAGTCCGGACAGGGATGAGCAGTTCTTC
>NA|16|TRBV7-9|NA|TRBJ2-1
CASSRQAGSSYNEQFF
TGTGCCAGCAGCCGTCAAGCGGGTAGCTCCTACAATGAGCAGTTCTTC
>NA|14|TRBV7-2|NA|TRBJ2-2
CASSLEGTTGELFF
TGTGCCAGCAGCTTAGAGGGGACCACCGGGGAGCTGTTTTTT
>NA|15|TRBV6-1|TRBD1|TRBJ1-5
CASSPGQGAGQPQHF
TGTGCCAGCAGTCCCGGACAGGGGGCAGGTCAGCCCCAGCATTTT
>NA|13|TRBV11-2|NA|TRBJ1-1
CASSLPVNTEAFF
TGTGCCAGCAGCTTACCGGTGAACACTGAAGCTTTCTTT
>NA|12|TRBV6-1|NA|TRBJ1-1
CASSSGSTEAFF
TGTGCCAGCAGTTCAGGGAGTACTGAAGCTTTCTTT
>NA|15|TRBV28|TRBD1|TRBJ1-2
CASSVPSTGNYGYTF
TGTGCCAGCAGTGTGCCCTCGACAGGGAACTATGGCTACACCTTC
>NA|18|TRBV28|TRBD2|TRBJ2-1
CASSYLGLAGGSYNEQFF
TGTGCCAGCAGTTACTTGGGACTAGCGGGAGGATCCTACAATGAGCAGTTCTTC
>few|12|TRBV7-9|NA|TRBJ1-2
CASSLEIYGYTF
TGTGCCAGCAGCTTAGAGATTTATGGCTACACCTTC
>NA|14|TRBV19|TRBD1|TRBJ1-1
CASSAGTEGTEAFF
TGTGCCAGTAGCGCCGGGACAGAGGGCACTGAAGCTTTCTTT
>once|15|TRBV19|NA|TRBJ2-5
CASSIRPGLQETQYF
TGTGCCAGTAGTATAAGGCCCGGACTCCAAGAGACCCAGTACTTC
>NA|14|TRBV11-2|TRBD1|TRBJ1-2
CASSLAGGGGGYTF
TGTGCCAGCAGCTTAGCTGGAGGAGGGGGCGGCTACACCTTC
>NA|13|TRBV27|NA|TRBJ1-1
CASTDGTSHRAFF
TGTGCCAGCACCGATGGGACCTCCCACAGAGCTTTCTTT
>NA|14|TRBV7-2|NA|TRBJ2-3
CASSVSVGTDTQYF
TGTGCCAGCAGCGTTTCGGTGGGCACAGATACGCAGTATTTT
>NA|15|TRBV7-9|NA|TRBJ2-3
CASSLSSGRADTQYF
TGTGCCAGCAGCTTAAGCTCCGGTCGGGCAGATACGCAGTATTTT
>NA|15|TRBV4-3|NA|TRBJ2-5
CASSQDQNRRETQYF
TGCGCCAGCAGCCAAGATCAAAATCGACGGGAGACCCAGTACTTC
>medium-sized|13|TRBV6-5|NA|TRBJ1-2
CASSLSTGYGYTF
TGTGCCAGCAGTTTGTCAACGGGATATGGCTACACCTTC
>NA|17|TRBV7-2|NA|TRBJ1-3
CASRQRPRANSGNTIYF
TGTGCCAGCAGACAAAGACCCCGGGCTAACTCTGGAAACACCATATATTTT